This entry features one TCR beta chain sequence. What it recognizes is unknown. The ends lost 0 bases at V and 4 bases at J; junction bases unmatched: 6. The CDR3 sequence is 16 residues long. Germline values: CDR1 MNHEY, CDR2 SVGAGI. Researchers prepared the TCRbeta library using unique molecular identifiers, the study reports. Via MiXCR, TCRdb re-called the PCR reads, giving one row per CDR3 protein. The data show some 830,000 distinct CDR3 sequences, roughly 15% seen once. This record comes from a study of T-cell reconstitution after alpha-beta-depleted transplantation in children. Study observations and caveats: Surviving recipient T cells and thymic progenitors produced the high day-60 TCRbeta diversity seen in some patients. T-cell counts and diversity at one year post-transplant came mainly from newly produced T cells.

This receptor was identified in a male patient younger than 18 who had a stem cell transplant for acute lymphoblastic leukemia, so the T cells may come from the graft donor. The chain links TRBV6-5 to TRBJ2-4; 7 bases fit TRBD1. Specimen: PBMCs, mostly from graft donor cells, collected 360 days after TCRalphabeta/CD19-depleted stem cell transplant. The CDR3 is CASSYSGQLSKNIQYF. The DNA for the CDR3 is TGTGCCAGCAGTTACTCGGGACAGCTTTCTAAAAACATTCAGTACTTC.